This T cell receptor (beta chain) was recovered during a study of control samples from healthy donors and cancer patients. Germline CDR1 reads SGHRS; CDR2 reads YFSETQ. The V gene end was trimmed by 3 bases and the J gene end by 4 bases; junction bases not matched to a gene: 6. This CDR3 comprises 14 residues. This clone was seen just once. Method: immunoSEQ multiplex PCR; TCRdb's copy keeps in-frame clones and lacks some. The repertoire holds about 140,000 clones, with roughly 89% as singletons. The chain employs TRBV5-1 and TRBJ1-1, with 7 bases that match TRBD1. Specimen: blood. The receptor's source is a man aged 25-45 years in good health. The CDR3 loop reads CASSSQGEGTEAFF. CDR3 coding DNA: TGCGCCAGCAGCTCCCAGGGGGAAGGCACTGAAGCTTTCTTT. Together with reference TRBV5-1 and TRBJ1-1, the CDR3 gives the full variable domain: KAGVTQTPRYLIKTRGQQVTLSCSPISGHRSVSWYQQTPGQGLQFLFEYFSETQRNKGNFPGRFSGRQFSNSRSEMNVSTLELGDSALYLCASSSQGEGTEAFFGQGTRLTVV.